The 4 T cell receptor beta chains below all came from one sample that was sequenced in a study of OX40 agonist ivuxolimab in advanced cancers. Libraries were prepared by immunoSEQ multiplex PCR; TCRdb keeps only in-frame clonotypes and omits some of them. The repertoire holds tens of thousands of clones, with over 75% as singletons. The sequenced sample was CD4+ or CD8+ T cells sorted from blood, obtained in a trial of the OX40 agonist ivuxolimab. Every receptor here comes from an adult with an advanced solid tumor such as melanoma, head and neck, liver or kidney cancer.

V and J are TRBV29-1 and TRBJ2-1, with TRBD2 matching over 10 bases. The CDR3 runs 14 residues. J gave up 9 bases and V 7 bases, and 12 bases lay outside the gene matches. The germline gives CDR1 SQVTM, CDR2 ANQGSEA. CDR3 residues: CSGVQAGGPSEQFF. CDR3 sequence (DNA): TGCAGCGGTGTACAAGCGGGGGGGCCCAGTGAGCAGTTCTTC.

The chain has TRBV5-4 and TRBJ2-7; 8 nucleotides match TRBD1. The length of the CDR3 is 14 residues. Germline V gene data show CDR1 as SGHNT and CDR2 as YYREEE (reference sequence). V was pared by 4 bases and J by 3 bases, with 6 bases of the junction left unmatched. The CDR3: CASSARDRFYEQYF. In DNA form, the CDR3 reads TGTGCCAGCAGCGCCCGGGACAGGTTCTACGAGCAGTACTTC.

The V and J genes are TRBV10-3 and TRBJ2-5, with 9 bases identical to TRBD2. CDR1 is ENHRY and CDR2 is SYGVKD in the germline V gene. CDR3 length: 20 residues. Trimming at V came to 0 bases and at J to 2 bases, leaving 16 bases not matched to a gene. The CDR3 region has the DNA TGTGCCATCAGTGAGTCGACTGGACTAGGGACTAGCCCTAAACAAGAGACCCAGTACTTC. Translation gives CAISESTGLGTSPKQETQYF.

This chain links TRBV7-3 with TRBJ1-6, with no clear D. The CDR3 has 14 amino acids. Germline values: CDR1 SGHTA, CDR2 FQGTGA. With 5 bases removed from V and 2 bases from J, the gap between germline ends came to 7 bases. The chain's CDR3 is CASSRTAYNSPLHF. CDR3 bases: TGTGCCAGCAGCCGGACCGCCTATAATTCACCCCTCCACTTT.